The clone carrying this T cell receptor beta chain was detected only once. Its antigen is undetermined. The sample originates from a study of OX40 agonist ivuxolimab in advanced cancers. Study-wide results and limits: The antigen specificity of the peripheral T cells (those that were expanded) was not determined.

Germline V lookup: CDR1 WSHSY, CDR2 SAAADI. The CDR3 sequence is 12 residues long. The V end lost 3 bases, the J end lost 4 bases, and 4 bases lay between the germline ends. Clones were sequenced by immunoSEQ multiplex PCR, and TCRdb holds only the in-frame ones, with some missing. The data show more than 40,000 clones, with around nine tenths seen just once and roughly 4.5% held by the top ten. The chain joins TRBV10-2 to TRBJ1-5, with unresolved D. The receptor was derived from an adult with an advanced solid tumor such as melanoma, head and neck, liver or kidney cancer. The input for sequencing was CD4+ or CD8+ T cells sorted from blood, taken in a trial of the OX40 agonist ivuxolimab. CDR3 sequence (DNA): TGCGCCAGCAGTGAAGGGAATCAGCCCCAGCATTTT. It encodes CASSEGNQPQHF.